This T cell receptor beta chain was identified during a study of OX40 agonist ivuxolimab in advanced cancers. Study at large: Every 2 weeks, patients received ivuxolimab intravenously, dosed at 0.01 to 10 mg/kg. Three dose-escalation patients had partial responses: one with hepatocellular carcinoma and two with cutaneous melanoma. Earlier treatment with anti-PD-1, anti-PD-L1 or anti-CTLA-4 was permitted, and roughly 40% had received some.

V gave up 1 base and J gave up 0 bases, with 11 bases separating them. CDR3 length equals 16 residues. Only one count was recorded for this clone. Data came from immunoSEQ multiplex PCR; TCRdb stores just in-frame clones and leaves some out. The sample comprises 68,000 or so clones, around 83% of which are singletons, and more than 1.4% rests with the top ten. The sequenced sample was CD4+ or CD8+ T cells sorted from blood, obtained in a trial of the OX40 agonist ivuxolimab. The chain carries TRBV5-3 and TRBJ1-3; D is uncertain. TRBV5-3 is an ORF, with its function uncertain. The sequence derives from an adult with an advanced solid tumor such as melanoma, head and neck, liver or kidney cancer. CDR3 bases: TGTGCCAGAAGCTTGAAGGGATTTCACTCTGGAAACACCATATATTTT. It is translated as CARSLKGFHSGNTIYF.